The 8 T cell receptor beta chains below all came from one sample that was sequenced in a study of blood T cell repertoires in COVID-19. This table comes from immunoSEQ multiplex PCR, and its TCRdb copy is limited to in-frame clones, with some not included. The profile shows about 100,000 clones, approximately 91% of them singletons. Sequencing was carried out using peripheral blood. Receptor source: a man aged 50 to 59 with acute or convalescent COVID-19.

This clone was counted only a few times. The sample has other DNA sequences that encode this CDR3 too. This chain links TRBV5-1 with TRBJ2-5, with 8 nucleotides matching TRBD1. The germline V gene has CDR1 SGHRS and CDR2 YFSETQ. The junction had 4 bases not matched to a gene; V was cut back by 0 bases and J by 3 bases. This CDR3 spans 15 amino acids. The CDR3 sequence: CASSLDQGAKETQYF. The CDR3 coding sequence is TGCGCCAGCAGCTTGGATCAGGGGGCTAAAGAGACCCAGTACTTC. Based on the CDR3 plus reference TRBV5-1 and TRBJ2-5, the full variable domain is KAGVTQTPRYLIKTRGQQVTLSCSPISGHRSVSWYQQTPGQGLQFLFEYFSETQRNKGNFPGRFSGRQFSNSRSEMNVSTLELGDSALYLCASSLDQGAKETQYFGPGTRLLVL.

This rearrangement joins TRBV27 to TRBJ1-5; TRBD1 might be the D (5 bases). Germline V gives CDR1 MNHEY, CDR2 SMNVEV (reference sequence). The length of the CDR3 is 16 residues. V lost 5 bases, J lost 6 bases, and 20 bases lay in between. CDR3 in amino acids: CASSPRGTVFVQPQHF. CDR3 coding DNA: TGTGCCAGCAGTCCCCGGGGGACTGTCTTTGTTCAGCCCCAGCATTTT.

The chain couples TRBV7-3 to TRBJ2-1, with 8 bases lining up with TRBD2. Losses at the gene ends were 5 bases for V and 0 bases for J; bases not matched to a gene: 9. Germline V CDR1 and CDR2: SGHTA, FQGTGA. This CDR3 has 17 residues. For the CDR3, the DNA is TGTGCCAGCAGCACCCACGGGGGGGCGAGCTCCTACAATGAGCAGTTCTTC. Amino acids: CASSTHGGASSYNEQFF.

The rearrangement joins TRBV2 to TRBJ1-3; 9 nucleotides line up with TRBD1. Germline V gene sequence: CDR1 SNHLY, CDR2 FYNNEI. V lost 11 bases and J lost 4; bases outside the gene matches: 9. CDR3 size: 14 residues. DNA of the CDR3: TGTGCCCAGCGGGAAGGGACAGGGGGAAACACCATATATTTT. Translation: CAQREGTGGNTIYF.

This clone was seen a single time. This sequence joins TRBV9 and TRBJ2-5, with 15 bases lining up with TRBD2. Germline CDR1 SGDLS, CDR2 YYNGEE. V was pared by 3 bases and J by 2 bases, with 2 bases of the junction left unmatched. This CDR3 region has 16 residues. CDR3 loop: CASSAGTSGGQETQYF. The CDR3, as DNA: TGTGCCAGCAGCGCTGGGACTAGCGGGGGGCAAGAGACCCAGTACTTC.

V is TRBV5-4 and J is TRBJ1-4, with 8 bases aligning to TRBD1. CDR3 length equals 15 residues. The germline gives CDR1 SGHNT, CDR2 YYREEE (reference sequence). Trimming removed 4 bases from V and 3 bases from J; junction bases left unmatched: 5. The CDR3 spells CASSGGQGANEKLFF. The DNA for the CDR3 is TGTGCCAGCAGCGGCGGACAGGGAGCTAATGAAAAACTGTTTTTT.

The CDR3 region has the DNA TGTGCCATCAGTGAGCCCCCGGGAGGGAATGACTACGAGCAGTACTTC. Protein sequence: CAISEPPGGNDYEQYF. This sequence joins TRBV10-3 and TRBJ2-7; 8 bases map to TRBD2. This CDR3 is 16 amino acids long. Germline CDR1 and CDR2: ENHRY and SYGVKD. The J segment lost 3 bases and the V segment lost 2 bases, leaving 9 bases of the junction unmatched.

The chain has TRBV7-9 and TRBJ1-5; D unresolved. V shed 7 bases and J shed 0 bases, with 13 bases lying between them. The CDR3 runs 15 residues. CDR1 is SEHNR and CDR2 is FQNEAQ in the germline V gene (reference sequence). The DNA of the CDR3 is TGTGCCAGCACCCCCGGGGATAATAGCAATCAGCCCCAGCATTTT. Translating it yields CASTPGDNSNQPQHF.